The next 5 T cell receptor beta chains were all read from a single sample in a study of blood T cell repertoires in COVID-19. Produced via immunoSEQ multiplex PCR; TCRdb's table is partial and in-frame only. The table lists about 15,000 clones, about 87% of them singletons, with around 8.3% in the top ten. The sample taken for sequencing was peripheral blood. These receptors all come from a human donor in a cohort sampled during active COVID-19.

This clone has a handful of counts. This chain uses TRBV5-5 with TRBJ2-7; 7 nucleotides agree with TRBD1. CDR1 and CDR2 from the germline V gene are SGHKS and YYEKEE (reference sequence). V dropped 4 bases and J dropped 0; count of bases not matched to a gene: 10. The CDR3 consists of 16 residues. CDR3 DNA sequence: TGTGCCAGCAGCGCGGAGACAGGGTTTTCCTCCTACGAGCAGTACTTC. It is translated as CASSAETGFSSYEQYF.

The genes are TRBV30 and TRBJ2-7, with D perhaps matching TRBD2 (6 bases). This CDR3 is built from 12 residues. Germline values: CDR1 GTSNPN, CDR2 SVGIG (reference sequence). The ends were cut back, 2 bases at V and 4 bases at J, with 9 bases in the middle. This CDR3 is CAWSSGRYEQYF. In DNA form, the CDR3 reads TGTGCCTGGAGTAGCGGGCGGTACGAGCAGTACTTC. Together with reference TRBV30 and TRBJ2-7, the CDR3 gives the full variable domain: SQTIHQWPATLVQPVGSPLSLECTVEGTSNPNLYWYRQAAGRGLQLLFYSVGIGQISSEVPQNLSASRPQDRQFILSSKKLLLSDSGFYLCAWSSGRYEQYFGPGTRLTVT.

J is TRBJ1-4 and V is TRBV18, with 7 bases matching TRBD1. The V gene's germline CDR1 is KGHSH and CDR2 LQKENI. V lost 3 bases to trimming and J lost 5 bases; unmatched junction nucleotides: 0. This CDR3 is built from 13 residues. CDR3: CASSPGQNEKLFF. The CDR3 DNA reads TGTGCCAGCTCACCGGGACAGAATGAAAAACTGTTTTTT.

CDR3 protein: CASSSPGAYGYTF. CDR3 nucleotides: TGTGCCAGCAGTTCCCCAGGGGCATATGGCTACACCTTC. The genes are TRBV12-3 or TRBV12-4 and TRBJ1-2; maybe TRBD1 (6 bases). This CDR3 has 13 amino acids. Trimming took 4 bases from V and 5 from J, leaving 11 bases between them.

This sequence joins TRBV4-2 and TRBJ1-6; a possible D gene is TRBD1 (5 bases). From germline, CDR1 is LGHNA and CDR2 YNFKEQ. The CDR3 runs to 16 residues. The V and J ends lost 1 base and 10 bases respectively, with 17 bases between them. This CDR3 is CASSQVAGSAGSPLHF. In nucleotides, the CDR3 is TGTGCCAGCAGCCAAGTAGCAGGGTCGGCAGGCTCACCCCTCCACTTT.